This T cell receptor (beta chain) was obtained from a study of spatial heterogeneity in lung cancer. Indicated time point: sample taken at primary tumor resection. Whole RNA, which was extracted from tumor, nontumor lung tissue or frozen PBMC, was sequenced without any cell sorting. This clonotype is classed as medium-sized (0.01 to 0.1%). Its antigen remains unidentified. A unique molecular identifier was carried by every single TCR cDNA molecule. In TCRdb, the 5' RACE reads were re-called with MiXCR into one record per CDR3 protein. Altogether some 1,100 distinct CDR3 sequences are present, about 12% being singletons, with the ten largest covering approximately 40%. Study conclusions and caveats: Within tumors, counts of expanded alpha and beta TCRs tracked tumor mutation counts.

This CDR3 comprises 17 residues. Germline V gene data show CDR1 as SGHVS and CDR2 as FQNEAQ. Trimming removed 2 bases from V and 2 bases from J; junction bases left unmatched: 11. This chain connects TRBV7-8 to TRBJ2-5, with TRBD2 identical over 7 bases. Specimen: lung tumor tissue, collected at surgery. The sequence was obtained from a male donor with early-stage non-small cell lung cancer. The CDR3 here is CASSLRFGSSGQETQYF. The CDR3 nucleotides are TGTGCCAGCAGCTTACGGTTCGGTTCTAGCGGTCAAGAGACCCAGTACTTC.